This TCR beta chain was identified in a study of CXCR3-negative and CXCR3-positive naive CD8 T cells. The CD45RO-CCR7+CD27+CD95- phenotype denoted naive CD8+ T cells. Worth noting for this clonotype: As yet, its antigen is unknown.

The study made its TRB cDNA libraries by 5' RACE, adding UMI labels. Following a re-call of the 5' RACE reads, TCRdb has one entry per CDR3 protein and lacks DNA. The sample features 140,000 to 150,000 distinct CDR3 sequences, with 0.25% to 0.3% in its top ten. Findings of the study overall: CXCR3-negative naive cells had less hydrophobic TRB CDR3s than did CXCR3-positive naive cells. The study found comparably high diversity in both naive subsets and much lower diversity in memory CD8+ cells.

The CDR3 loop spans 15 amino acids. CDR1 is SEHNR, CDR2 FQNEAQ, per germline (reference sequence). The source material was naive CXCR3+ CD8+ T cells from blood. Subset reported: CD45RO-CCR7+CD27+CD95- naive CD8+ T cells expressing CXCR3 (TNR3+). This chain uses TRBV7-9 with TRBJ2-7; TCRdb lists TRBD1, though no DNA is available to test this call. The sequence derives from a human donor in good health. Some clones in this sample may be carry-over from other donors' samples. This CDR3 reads CASSGTGTVPYEQYF.